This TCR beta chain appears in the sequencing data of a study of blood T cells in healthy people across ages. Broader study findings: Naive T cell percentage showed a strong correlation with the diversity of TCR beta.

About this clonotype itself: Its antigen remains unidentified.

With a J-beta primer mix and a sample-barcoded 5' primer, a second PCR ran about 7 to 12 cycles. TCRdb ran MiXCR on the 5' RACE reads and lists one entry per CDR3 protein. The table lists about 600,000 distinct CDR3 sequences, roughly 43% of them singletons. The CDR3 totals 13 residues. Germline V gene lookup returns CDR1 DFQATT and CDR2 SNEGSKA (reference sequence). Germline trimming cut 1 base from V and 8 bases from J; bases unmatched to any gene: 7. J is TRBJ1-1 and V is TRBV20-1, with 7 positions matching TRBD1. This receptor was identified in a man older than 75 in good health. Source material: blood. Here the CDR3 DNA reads TGCAGTGCTAGAGGACCCACAGGGGTAGAAGCTTTCTTT. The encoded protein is CSARGPTGVEAFF.